These T cell receptor beta chains were read from a single sample in a study of blood T cell repertoires in COVID-19. This table comes from immunoSEQ multiplex PCR, and its TCRdb copy is limited to in-frame clones, with some not included. The sample shows some 150,000 clones, about 85% of them seen only once. The sequenced material came from peripheral blood. The receptors were sampled from a human donor with acute or convalescent COVID-19. The donor label of this sample is uncertain. Both conserved end residues are part of each CDR3. D genes are given only for firm matches. Expanded clones are given a class, and other clones once, few, many or no size at all.

v_call	clone_size	d_call	j_call	cdr3_nt	cdr3_aa
TRBV19	NA	TRBD1	TRBJ2-6	TGTGCCAGTATCGCTGGACAGGGGGCAAGGGGGGCCAACGTCCTGACTTTC	CASIAGQGARGANVLTF
TRBV6-6	NA	NA	TRBJ2-1	TGTGCCAGCAGTTACTCCCATACAGGGATTACTGAGCAGTTCTTC	CASSYSHTGITEQFF
TRBV27	once	TRBD1	TRBJ1-6	TGTGCCAGCAGTTTCTTCAGACAGGGGGACAATTCACCCCTCCACTTT	CASSFFRQGDNSPLHF
TRBV11-2	NA	TRBD1	TRBJ1-2	TGTGCCAGCAGCTCGGCCGGGACAGGGATCTATGGCTACACCTTC	CASSSAGTGIYGYTF
TRBV15	NA	NA	TRBJ1-1	TGTGCCACCAGCAGTGTCCCCCGGGAGATTGAAGCTTTCTTT	CATSSVPREIEAFF
TRBV29-1	NA	TRBD1	TRBJ2-1	TGCAGCGTTGGGACAGGGGACACTCCTCAGTTCTTC	CSVGTGDTPQFF
TRBV9	NA	TRBD1	TRBJ1-2	TGTGCCAGCAGCGTTACAGGGGGCCACTATGGCTACACCTTC	CASSVTGGHYGYTF
TRBV19	NA	NA	TRBJ1-5	TGTGCCAGTAGTATAAGAGGGAATAGCAATCAGCCCCAGCATTTT	CASSIRGNSNQPQHF
TRBV7-3	once	TRBD2	TRBJ2-1	TGTGCCAGCAGCCCTGGACTAGCGAACAATGAGCAGTTCTTC	CASSPGLANNEQFF
TRBV7-2	NA	NA	TRBJ2-3	TGTGCCAGCAGCTCCTCCGGGCGGGGCCGCACAGATACGCAGTATTTT	CASSSSGRGRTDTQYF
TRBV7-2	NA	TRBD2	TRBJ2-3	TGTGCCAGCAGCAGACTAGCGCTGGAGGCAGATACGCAGTATTTT	CASSRLALEADTQYF
TRBV28	NA	NA	TRBJ1-2	TGTGCCAGCAGTTGGGGGATGGGGGGTAGATACAAGGATGGCTACACCTTC	CASSWGMGGRYKDGYTF
TRBV4-1	NA	TRBD2	TRBJ2-3	TGCGCCAGCAGCCATCCGGGACTAGCGGGGGGGCCTAGGGCAACAGATACGCAGTATTTT	CASSHPGLAGGPRATDTQYF
TRBV12-3/TRBV12-4	NA	NA	TRBJ2-3	TGTGCCAGCAGCACTAGCACAGATACGCAGTATTTT	CASSTSTDTQYF
TRBV30	NA	TRBD1	TRBJ1-2	TGTGCCTGGAGTGCCTTCCAGGGGGCTCGCGGCTACACCTTC	CAWSAFQGARGYTF
TRBV7-9	NA	NA	TRBJ1-2	TGTGCCAGCAGCTCATCAGGGGTAGGCTACACCTTC	CASSSSGVGYTF
TRBV7-8	NA	NA	TRBJ2-7	TGTGCCAGCAGCCGAGAGAGGGGAGGCTACGAGCAGTACTTC	CASSRERGGYEQYF
TRBV7-9	NA	NA	TRBJ1-1	TGTGCCAGCAGCTTAAACCCGACAGGCAACACTGAAGCTTTCTTT	CASSLNPTGNTEAFF
TRBV4-1	NA	NA	TRBJ2-6	TGCGCCAGCAGCCAAGATCTGGACACTCCCTCTGGGGCCAACGTCCTGACTTTC	CASSQDLDTPSGANVLTF
TRBV5-4	NA	NA	TRBJ1-3	TGTGCCAGCAGCTTGGGTCCCACTAGAGCTGGAAACACCATATATTTT	CASSLGPTRAGNTIYF
TRBV4-3	NA	NA	TRBJ2-2	TGCGCCAGCAGCAAAGGGGCCCCTCGGTCCGGGGAGCTGTTTTTT	CASSKGAPRSGELFF
TRBV28	NA	NA	TRBJ1-2	TGTGCCAGCAGTCCTCATGGCGGGGGGTTCAGCTATGGCTACACCTTC	CASSPHGGGFSYGYTF
TRBV30	NA	NA	TRBJ1-2	TGTGCCTGGAGTGTTACGCTAGACTATGGCTACACCTTC	CAWSVTLDYGYTF
TRBV5-6	NA	TRBD1	TRBJ1-1	TGTGCCAGCAGCGGTGACAGGGGAACCGCTGAAGCTTTCTTT	CASSGDRGTAEAFF
TRBV10-3	NA	TRBD1	TRBJ2-1	TGTGCCATCAGTGACTTTGGCGACAGGGGGGTCAGTAATGAGCAGTTCTTC	CAISDFGDRGVSNEQFF
TRBV3-1/TRBV3-2	NA	NA	TRBJ1-2	TGTGCCAGCAGCTCCGGGGGGGGAGGCTACACCTTC	CASSSGGGGYTF
TRBV10-3	NA	TRBD1	TRBJ1-1	TGTGCCATCAGTGAGCGGGGTCTGACAGGGGGCACTGAAGCTTTCTTT	CAISERGLTGGTEAFF
TRBV6-5	NA	TRBD1	TRBJ1-4	TGTGCCAGCAGACCCAGGGGGGACAATGAAAAACTGTTTTTT	CASRPRGDNEKLFF
TRBV18	few	TRBD1	TRBJ1-4	TGTGCCAGCTCAAAACAGGGGACCGATGAAAAACTGTTTTTT	CASSKQGTDEKLFF
TRBV3-1/TRBV3-2	NA	NA	TRBJ1-5	TGTGCCAGCAGCCCAAGCGAGGGTTTCAATCAGCCCCAGCATTTT	CASSPSEGFNQPQHF
TRBV5-1	NA	TRBD2	TRBJ2-2	TGCGCCAGCAGCTTGTCGTCTAGCGGGAGAGGATCGACCGGGGAGCTGTTTTTT	CASSLSSSGRGSTGELFF
TRBV6-5	NA	TRBD1	TRBJ1-2	TGTGCCAGCAGGAAGGACAGGGCCTATGGCTACACCTTC	CASRKDRAYGYTF
TRBV19	NA	TRBD2	TRBJ2-4	TGTGCCAGTAGTATAGTTCGGGGGGGAGCCAAAAACATTCAGTACTTC	CASSIVRGGAKNIQYF
TRBV19	NA	NA	TRBJ1-5	TGTGCCAGTAACACCCAGGGTGTAGGGCAGCCCCAGCATTTT	CASNTQGVGQPQHF
TRBV7-9	NA	TRBD2	TRBJ2-5	TGTGCCAGCAGCCCCGGGACTATCATCCAAGAGACCCAGTACTTC	CASSPGTIIQETQYF
TRBV30	NA	NA	TRBJ1-2	TGTGCCTGGAGTACCGATGGTGGGGGGTTCAGTGGCTACACCTTC	CAWSTDGGGFSGYTF
TRBV21-1	NA	NA	TRBJ1-1	TGTGCCAGCAGCAGGAAAGGGGCAGGGAGGGCAGACACCAACCTGAACACTGAAGCTTTCTTT	CASSRKGAGRADTNLNTEAFF
TRBV5-4	NA	NA	TRBJ1-2	TGTGCCAGCAGCAACGGCGGGGGGCCCCTATCCGTCGGCTACACCTTC	CASSNGGGPLSVGYTF
TRBV18	NA	TRBD2	TRBJ2-5	TGTGCCAGCTCACCAACTAGCGGAGAAGAGACCCAGTACTTC	CASSPTSGEETQYF
TRBV28	NA	TRBD1	TRBJ2-2	TGTGCCAGCAGTTTGTTGGGACAGGGTATAACCGGGGAGCTGTTTTTT	CASSLLGQGITGELFF
TRBV28	NA	TRBD2	TRBJ2-3	TGTGCCAGCAGTTCACATAGCGGGGCTAGCACAGATACGCAGTATTTT	CASSSHSGASTDTQYF
TRBV24-1	NA	NA	TRBJ2-2	TGTGCCACCAGTGATGCCGGGACTTTCACCGGGGAGCTGTTTTTT	CATSDAGTFTGELFF
TRBV30	NA	NA	TRBJ2-3	TGTGCCTGGGGGAGGCAGGGACTCCAAAGACTCACAGATACGCAGTATTTT	CAWGRQGLQRLTDTQYF
TRBV9	NA	TRBD1	TRBJ1-1	TGTGCCAGCAGCGTCGCCCCCTCCGCAGGGGGCATGAACACTGAAGCTTTCTTT	CASSVAPSAGGMNTEAFF
TRBV3-1/TRBV3-2	NA	NA	TRBJ1-1	TGTGCCAGCAGCCAAGGTTGGTCCACTGTGAGCACTGAAGCTTTCTTT	CASSQGWSTVSTEAFF
TRBV13	few	NA	TRBJ1-3	TGTGCCAGCAGCTTAGGCCCAGGGGCAGGAAACACCATATATTTT	CASSLGPGAGNTIYF
TRBV7-2	few	TRBD1	TRBJ1-5	TGTGCCAGCAGCTTAGTCACAGGGGGATCCCAGCCCCAGCATTTT	CASSLVTGGSQPQHF
TRBV19	NA	NA	TRBJ1-5	TGTGCCAGTAGTCACCCGGGACAACTAACCGGCCAGCCCCAGCATTTT	CASSHPGQLTGQPQHF
TRBV7-6	NA	NA	TRBJ2-6	TGTGCCAGCAGCTCTGCGGTTGGGAGCTCTGGGGCCAACGTCCTGACTTTC	CASSSAVGSSGANVLTF
TRBV29-1	NA	NA	TRBJ2-1	TGCAGCGTCACTAGCACGGGGGATGAGCAGTTCTTC	CSVTSTGDEQFF
TRBV7-9	NA	TRBD1	TRBJ2-7	TGTGCCAGCAGCTTTAGTGGGACAGGGTTGTATCAGTACTTC	CASSFSGTGLYQYF
TRBV7-3	NA	TRBD2	TRBJ2-1	TGTGCCAGCAGCTTAATCGGGGGGGCCGGGTATGAGCAGTTCTTC	CASSLIGGAGYEQFF
TRBV4-1	NA	TRBD1	TRBJ1-5	TGCGCCAGCAGCCAGGCCGTCGGACAGGGAGGTCAGCCCCAGCATTTT	CASSQAVGQGGQPQHF
TRBV6-6	NA	TRBD1	TRBJ1-5	TGTGCCAGCAGTTTCCAGGGGGCCGGTCAGCCCCAGCATTTT	CASSFQGAGQPQHF
TRBV28	NA	NA	TRBJ1-4	TGTGCCAGCAGTTTCCCTCCAGGGCCCTCTAATGAAAAACTGTTTTTT	CASSFPPGPSNEKLFF
TRBV19	NA	NA	TRBJ1-5	TGTGCCAGTAGTATATTTGGCAGCAATCAGCCCCAGCATTTT	CASSIFGSNQPQHF
TRBV9	NA	NA	TRBJ2-6	TGTGCCAGCAGCGTGCAGGGTTCTGGGGCCAACGTCCTGACTTTC	CASSVQGSGANVLTF